This T cell receptor beta chain was sequenced in a study of CD8+CD57+ T cells in acquired aplastic anemia. At the level of the study: DNA from sorted CD4+ and CD8+ cells averaged approximately 3.5 ug.

A remark on this clonotype: What it binds is unknown. A read error may account for a junction end that differs from germline.

According to the study, genomic DNA was the template for TCR beta VDJ and CDR3 profiling. From the reads, TCRdb called clonotypes with MiXCR, one entry per CDR3 protein. The sample carries some 140,000 distinct CDR3 sequences, approximately 52% recorded once. CDR1 and CDR2 from the germline V gene are SGHAT and FQDESV (reference sequence). This CDR3 is built from 18 residues. Study-wide results and limits: Levels of CD8+ Simpson's diversity were not significantly distinct in patients versus controls.

Patients chosen for sequencing had shown CD8+CD57+ cell expansion by flow cytometry. Severe acquired aplastic anemia was present in all patients. Input material: sorted CD4+, CD8+, or CD8+CD57+ T cells (not recorded which) from PBMCs. This clonotype was obtained from a human donor with aplastic anemia. The chain joins TRBV11-1 to TRBJ2-2; D may correspond to TRBD1 or TRBD2 (5 bases each). This CDR3 reads CVSRGLTPGRGNTGELFF. In nucleotides, the CDR3 is TGTGTCAGCAGAGGATTAACCCCGGGACGGGGAAACACCGGGGAGCTGTTTTTT.